Each of the 16 T cell receptor beta chains below was sequenced from the same sample in a study of blood T cell repertoires in COVID-19. Assay used: immunoSEQ multiplex PCR; TCRdb lists only in-frame clones, some missing. The table has about 94,000 clones, approximately 84% seen once. Sequencing was carried out using peripheral blood. These receptors were obtained from a man in his sixties with acute or convalescent COVID-19.

The J gene is TRBJ1-2, the V gene TRBV3-1 (or the pseudogene TRBV3-2); 7 bases align to TRBD1. The CDR3 spans 15 residues. Germline loops: CDR1 LGHDT, CDR2 YNNKEL (reference sequence). J gave up 5 bases and V 5 bases, and 11 bases lay outside the gene matches. The CDR3 DNA reads TGTGCCAGCAGCGAAAGACAGGGAACCATTTATGGCTACACCTTC. Translation: CASSERQGTIYGYTF.

V and J are TRBV9 and TRBJ2-3; 9 bases are shared with TRBD2. The CDR3 loop spans 18 amino acids. Trimming cost V 6 bases and J 5 bases; bases outside gene matches: 19. Germline V gives CDR1 SGDLS, CDR2 YYNGEE. The DNA for the CDR3 is TGTGCCAGCACCAAATCCACCCCCCCCGCTAGCGGGGTAGATACGCAGTATTTT. This translates into CASTKSTPPASGVDTQYF. The full variable domain, in which reference TRBV9 and TRBJ2-3 provide the parts outside the CDR3, is DSGVTQTPKHLITATGQRVTLRCSPRSGDLSVYWYQQSLDQGLQFLIQYYNGEERAKGNILERFSAQQFPDLHSELNLSSLELGDSALYFCASTKSTPPASGVDTQYFGPGTRLTVL.

The chain carries TRBV6-6 and TRBJ2-5, with TRBD2 identical over 7 bases. V was clipped by 6 bases and J by 4 bases; unmatched bases: 2. Germline V gene lookup returns CDR1 MNHNY and CDR2 SVGAGI (reference sequence). The length of the CDR3 is 12 residues. CDR3 nucleotides: TGTGCCAGCAGGACTAGCCCAGAGACCCAGTACTTC. This sequence encodes CASRTSPETQYF.

Concerning this clone: Other nucleotide sequences from this sample produce the same CDR3. This chain joins TRBV12-3 or TRBV12-4 and TRBJ2-5; tentative D call: TRBD2 (6 bases). The ends were cut back, 6 bases at V and 4 bases at J, with 6 bases in the middle. CDR3 length equals 11 residues. The CDR3 DNA reads TGTGCCAGCAGGCGGGGAGAGACCCAGTACTTC. It specifies CASRRGETQYF.

The rearrangement links TRBV2 to TRBJ1-3; tentatively, D is TRBD1 (5 bases). The CDR3 runs to 14 residues. Germline V gene data show CDR1 as SNHLY and CDR2 as FYNNEI. The V gene lost 8 bases and the J gene lost 0 bases, with 11 bases spanning the gap. For the CDR3, the DNA is TGTGCCAGCTACCACAGGAGCTCTGGAAACACCATATATTTT. Translation: CASYHRSSGNTIYF. Based on the CDR3 plus reference TRBV2 and TRBJ1-3, the full variable domain is EPEVTQTPSHQVTQMGQEVILRCVPISNHLYFYWYRQILGQKVEFLVSFYNNEISEKSEIFDDQFSVERPDGSNFTLKIRSTKLEDSAMYFCASYHRSSGNTIYFGEGSWLTVV.

The chain joins TRBV28 to TRBJ1-5, with TRBD1 identical over 9 bases. Germline V CDR1 and CDR2: MDHEN, SYDVKM. The CDR3 runs 16 residues. Trimming took 5 bases from V and 6 from J; bases not matched to a gene: 11. CDR3 sequence (DNA): TGTGCCAGCAGTCAACCACCGGGACAGGGAGGTCAGCCCCAGCATTTT. Its protein product is CASSQPPGQGGQPQHF.

The rearrangement joins TRBV7-8 to TRBJ1-4, with a weak D call TRBD1 (5 bases). Germline V gene data show CDR1 as SGHVS and CDR2 as FQNEAQ. The CDR3 consists of 14 residues. Deletions cut 5 bases from V and 8 bases from J, with 15 bases between. CDR3 coding DNA: TGTGCCAGCAGCCCTGGGGGGAGGTGGGAAAAACTGTTTTTT. This gives the protein CASSPGGRWEKLFF.

This chain links TRBV2 with TRBJ1-5; D gene uncertain. Germline CDR1 is SNHLY and CDR2 is FYNNEI. The CDR3 is 17 residues long. V was shortened by 2 bases and J by 0 bases, with 14 bases between the two germline ends. Here the CDR3 DNA reads TGTGCCAGCAGTGAAAGGAAGCGACTTTATAGCAATCAGCCCCAGCATTTT. Its translation: CASSERKRLYSNQPQHF.

The chain carries TRBV5-5 and TRBJ1-5; D might be TRBD1 (5 bases). CDR1 and CDR2 (germline): SGHKS, YYEKEE (reference sequence). The CDR3 totals 19 residues. With 0 bases removed from V and 2 bases from J, the gap between germline ends came to 21 bases. The CDR3 nucleotides are TGTGCCAGCAGCTTGGAAGACGATCTCAGGGTTTGGGGCAATCAGCCCCAGCATTTT. The encoded protein is CASSLEDDLRVWGNQPQHF.

The chain employs TRBV7-4 and TRBJ1-5; the match to TRBD1 covers 9 bases. Germline V gene sequence: CDR1 SGHVT, CDR2 SQSDAQ. Germline trimming cut 3 bases from V and 5 bases from J; bases unmatched to any gene: 5. The CDR3 consists of 15 residues. DNA for the CDR3: TGTGCCAGCAGCTTTGGGACAGGGCGGGATCAGCCCCAGCATTTT. Its translation is CASSFGTGRDQPQHF.

The J gene is TRBJ1-1, the V gene TRBV6-2 or TRBV6-3; no clear D. In germline, CDR1 is MNHEY, CDR2 SVGEGT. The CDR3 is 13 residues long. Trimming removed 6 bases from V and 6 bases from J, with 14 bases in between. CDR3 bases: TGTGCCAGCAGCCTCGACTCTCGCCCTGAAGCTTTCTTT. Residues: CASSLDSRPEAFF.

The V gene is TRBV4-1, the J gene TRBJ1-1; maybe TRBD1 (6 bases). Germline loops: CDR1 MGHRA, CDR2 YSYEKL. Trimming took off 3 bases at V and 1 base at J, with 9 bases between the two ends. This CDR3 comprises 14 residues. CDR3 nucleotides: TGCGCCAGCAGCCAGGAGACAGGGAACACTGAAGCTTTCTTT. This translates into CASSQETGNTEAFF.

This chain connects TRBV3-1 (or the pseudogene TRBV3-2) to TRBJ1-1, with a possible D match to TRBD1 (5 bases). V was clipped by 3 bases and J by 5 bases, with 10 bases between them. The CDR3 totals 13 residues. Looked up from germline, CDR1 is LGHDT and CDR2 is YNNKEL (reference sequence). This chain's CDR3 is CASSHQGATEAFF. CDR3 nucleotide sequence: TGTGCCAGCAGCCACCAGGGCGCGACTGAAGCTTTCTTT.

The rearrangement links TRBV6-5 to TRBJ1-4, with a possible D match to TRBD1 (6 bases). V lost 6 bases to trimming and J lost 7 bases, with 18 bases between them. The CDR3 covers 15 residues. Germline V CDR1 and CDR2: MNHEY, SVGAGI. The CDR3 DNA follows: TGTGCCAGCAGGGTACCGGCGGGGGCTGGTGAAAAACTGTTTTTT. Amino acids: CASRVPAGAGEKLFF.

In this sample, this clone turned up once. The chain couples TRBV2 to TRBJ2-2, with D possibly being TRBD1 (6 bases). Germline CDR1 reads SNHLY; CDR2 reads FYNNEI. With 3 bases removed from V and 5 bases from J, the gap between germline ends came to 13 bases. The CDR3 loop spans 15 amino acids. This CDR3 reads CASSDGRGRTGELFF. DNA for the CDR3: TGTGCCAGCAGTGATGGCAGGGGTAGAACCGGGGAGCTGTTTTTT.

The rearrangement uses TRBV7-9 and TRBJ1-2; 7 nucleotides align to TRBD1. CDR1 is SEHNR, CDR2 FQNEAQ, per germline (reference sequence). This CDR3 has 15 residues. The trim removed 5 bases at V and 0 bases at J, leaving 6 bases unmatched. As DNA, the CDR3 is TGTGCCAGCAGCAGCGGACAGGTCCCTAACTATGGCTACACCTTC. It codes for CASSSGQVPNYGYTF.